These 32 T cell receptor beta chains share one sample of origin, sequenced in a study of CD8 T cells in Susac syndrome. RNA totalling about 0.45 to 1 ug underwent reverse transcription with random hexamers. TCRdb fed the immunoSEQ multiplex PCR reads into MiXCR, producing one record per CDR3 protein. Counted here are roughly 120,000 distinct CDR3 sequences, 94% occurring once; the ten biggest clones make up around 0.13%. Sequencing input: CD4+ T cells from PBMCs. The source of these receptors is a human donor with multiple sclerosis.

The V and J genes are TRBV30 and TRBJ2-7; D possibly uses TRBD1 or TRBD2 (5 bases each). Deletions cut 5 bases from V and 7 bases from J, with 9 bases between. Germline V gene data show CDR1 as GTSNPN and CDR2 as SVGIG (reference sequence). The CDR3 has 10 amino acids. Written as DNA, the CDR3 is TGTGCCTGGGTGGGGGAGGAGCAGTACTTC. Amino acids: CAWVGEEQYF.

The rearrangement uses TRBV20-1 and TRBJ2-1; D call uncertain. CDR1 is DFQATT, CDR2 SNEGSKA, per germline (reference sequence). The CDR3 is 11 residues long. The V end lost 3 bases, the J end lost 6 bases, and 6 bases lay between the germline ends. DNA for the CDR3: TGCAGTGCTAGTTGGTCCAATGAGCAGTTCTTC. Translating it yields CSASWSNEQFF.

This sequence joins TRBV5-1 and TRBJ2-1; 10 bases align to TRBD2. The CDR3 is made up of 15 amino acids. V lost 1 base to trimming and J lost 4 bases; unmatched junction nucleotides: 2. Germline values: CDR1 SGHRS, CDR2 YFSETQ. CDR3 in amino acids: CASSLSSGGYNEQFF. In DNA, the CDR3 is TGCGCCAGCAGCTTGTCTAGCGGGGGTTACAATGAGCAGTTCTTC.

This clonotype was seen only once. V is TRBV10-3 and J is TRBJ2-7, with D unresolved. V lost 2 bases and J lost 4, with 15 bases in between. CDR1 and CDR2 from the germline V gene are ENHRY and SYGVKD. The CDR3 is 15 amino acids. The CDR3 DNA is TGTGCCATCAGTGAGCCCCGCTCGGGCAGGTACGAGCAGTACTTC. Amino acid sequence: CAISEPRSGRYEQYF.

The chain uses TRBV6-2 or TRBV6-3 and TRBJ2-1; 12 bases agree with TRBD2. The CDR3 loop spans 16 amino acids. The V gene end was trimmed by 7 bases and the J gene end by 6 bases; junction bases not matched to a gene: 10. Germline CDR1 MNHEY, CDR2 SVGEGT. The CDR3 DNA follows: TGTGCCAGCAATAGAGCGACTAGCGGGGGTAGCAATGAGCAGTTCTTC. Amino acids: CASNRATSGGSNEQFF.

This chain connects TRBV2 to TRBJ1-2; D perhaps matches TRBD1 (5 bases). The CDR3 loop spans 13 amino acids. V was pared by 4 bases and J by 4 bases, with 10 bases between. Germline-derived CDR1 and CDR2 are SNHLY and FYNNEI. The CDR3 region is CASSGQTVYGYTF. CDR3 coding DNA: TGTGCCAGCAGTGGACAGACTGTCTATGGCTACACCTTC.

This chain joins TRBV7-9 and TRBJ2-7, with D perhaps matching TRBD1 (6 bases). V shed 6 bases and J shed 2 bases, with 14 bases lying between them. The CDR3 has 14 residues. Germline V gene data show CDR1 as SEHNR and CDR2 as FQNEAQ (reference sequence). The CDR3 bases are TGTGCCAGCAGGTATGAAGGGGGACCCTACGAGCAGTACTTC. Residues: CASRYEGGPYEQYF.

The CDR3, as DNA: TGTGCCAGCAGTGTTCTAACAGGGGATCAGCCCCAGCATTTT. This encodes CASSVLTGDQPQHF. The rearrangement uses TRBV2 and TRBJ1-5, with TRBD1 identical over 7 bases. V lost 4 bases, J lost 5 bases, and 5 bases stayed unmatched. The CDR3 has 14 residues. In germline, CDR1 is SNHLY, CDR2 FYNNEI.

The chain combines TRBV7-9 with TRBJ2-7, with D perhaps matching TRBD1 (6 bases). CDR1 and CDR2 (germline): SEHNR, FQNEAQ (reference sequence). Between the trimmed V and J ends, which lost 0 bases and 3 bases, there was a span of 9 bases. The CDR3 has 14 amino acids. The CDR3 bases are TGTGCCAGCAGCTTAGCCAGGGGAGACTACGAGCAGTACTTC. Amino acid sequence: CASSLARGDYEQYF.

Remarks on this clonotype: One junction end does not reproduce the germline sequence, and a read error may be involved. The gene calls are TRBV6-5 and TRBJ1-3; 7 bases line up with TRBD1. Germline CDR1 is MNHEY and CDR2 is SVGAGI. The CDR3 has 14 amino acids. The CDR3 reads CASRGQISENTIYF. CDR3 sequence (DNA): TGTGCCAGCAGGGGACAGATCTCTGAAAACACCATATATTTT.

The CDR3 sequence: CASSVDPRVPEAFF. DNA for the CDR3: TGTGCCAGCAGCGTAGATCCCAGGGTCCCTGAAGCTTTCTTT. This chain connects TRBV9 to TRBJ1-1, with a weak D call TRBD1 (5 bases). Per the germline V gene, CDR1 is SGDLS and CDR2 is YYNGEE. This CDR3 spans 14 amino acids. V gave up 0 bases and J gave up 6 bases, with 12 bases separating them.

The V and J genes are TRBV30 and TRBJ1-1, with D perhaps matching TRBD1 (6 bases). There are 14 residues in the CDR3. The germline V gene has CDR1 GTSNPN and CDR2 SVGIG (reference sequence). Trimming cost V 2 bases and J 4 bases, with 14 bases left between them. CDR3 region: CAWSMGRGGTEAFF. The DNA for the CDR3 is TGTGCCTGGAGTATGGGCAGGGGCGGCACTGAAGCTTTCTTT.

The rearrangement links TRBV29-1 to TRBJ1-1, with no clear D. V was clipped by 3 bases and J by 1 base, with 9 bases between them. Germline V gene lookup returns CDR1 SQVTM and CDR2 ANQGSEA. CDR3 size: 13 residues. CDR3 in amino acids: CSVDFLRNTEAFF. Written as DNA, the CDR3 is TGCAGCGTTGACTTCCTCAGGAACACTGAAGCTTTCTTT.

The chain uses TRBV5-6 and TRBJ2-4; D is perhaps TRBD1 or TRBD2 (5 bases each). This CDR3 region has 14 residues. Trimming pared 3 bases from V and 3 bases from J, leaving 10 bases between. Looked up from germline, CDR1 is SGHDT and CDR2 is YYEEEE. The CDR3 spells CASSWGPGKNIQYF. The CDR3 DNA reads as TGTGCCAGCAGCTGGGGACCAGGCAAAAACATTCAGTACTTC.

The chain recombines TRBV6-6 with TRBJ1-2, with D unclear. The germline V gene encodes CDR1 MNHNY and CDR2 SVGAGI (reference sequence). V lost 5 bases to trimming and J lost 8 bases, with 15 bases between them. The CDR3 sequence is 13 residues long. CDR3 in DNA: TGTGCCAGCAGTAACCGCCAGGTGGACGGCTACACCTTC. Protein: CASSNRQVDGYTF.

This chain links TRBV3-1 with TRBJ2-7, with D possibly being TRBD2 (9 bases). Germline assignment: CDR1 LGHDT and CDR2 YNNKEL (reference sequence). V was shortened by 3 bases and J by 5 bases, with 14 bases between the two germline ends. This CDR3 spans 14 amino acids. The CDR3 protein is CASSHLAGQDEQYF. CDR3 bases: TGTGCCAGCAGCCATCTAGCGGGACAGGACGAGCAGTACTTC.

The rearrangement uses TRBV5-1 and TRBJ1-1; D is possibly TRBD1 (5 bases). CDR3 size: 14 residues. CDR1 and CDR2 (germline): SGHRS, YFSETQ. The V end was cut by 4 bases, the J end by 5 bases, with 15 bases between. The CDR3 is CASSPYQGGTEAFF. The CDR3 nucleotides are TGCGCCAGCAGCCCCTATCAGGGAGGAACTGAAGCTTTCTTT.

The gene calls are TRBV7-9 and TRBJ2-1, with 14 bases lining up with TRBD2. The CDR3 is made up of 14 amino acids. V shed 6 bases and J 8 bases; nucleotides not matched to a gene: 3. Per germline, CDR1 SEHNR and CDR2 FQNEAQ (reference sequence). The CDR3, as DNA: TGTGCCAGCAGTCCGGGACTAGCGGGAGATGAGCAGTTCTTC. Translating gives CASSPGLAGDEQFF.

V and J are TRBV29-1 and TRBJ2-3; the D gene could be TRBD1 or TRBD2 (5 bases each). The germline V and J ends were trimmed by 2 bases and 4 bases, with 13 bases remaining between them. The CDR3 runs to 14 residues. Germline CDR1 SQVTM, CDR2 ANQGSEA. CDR3 sequence: CSVELWGSADTQYF. The CDR3 DNA is TGCAGCGTTGAATTGTGGGGGAGCGCAGATACGCAGTATTTT.

This clonotype was recorded a few times. The CDR3 sequence: CASSFSGNTEAFF. CDR3 nucleotide sequence: TGTGCCAGCAGCTTTAGCGGGAACACTGAAGCTTTCTTT. The V call is TRBV7-2, the J call TRBJ1-1; D ambiguous. Trimming took off 3 bases at V and 1 base at J, with 6 bases between the two ends. Germline-derived CDR1 and CDR2 are SGHTA and FQGNSA. The CDR3 length is 13 residues.

This chain links TRBV12-3 or TRBV12-4 with TRBJ2-7; D is possibly TRBD2 (6 bases). V was clipped by 5 bases and J by 4 bases, with 15 bases between them. The CDR3 is made up of 14 amino acids. The CDR3 spells CASSGGTYGYEQYF. The CDR3, as DNA: TGTGCCAGCAGTGGGGGGACTTACGGGTACGAGCAGTACTTC.

The chain combines TRBV5-6 with TRBJ1-2; TRBD1 aligns across 7 bases. Germline V CDR1 and CDR2: SGHDT, YYEEEE. Trimming removed 3 bases from V and 0 bases from J; junction bases left unmatched: 2. The CDR3 is 14 amino acids. This CDR3 is CASSYDRANYGYTF. In DNA form, the CDR3 reads TGTGCCAGCAGCTACGACAGGGCTAACTATGGCTACACCTTC.

V usage is TRBV29-1 and J usage is TRBJ1-2; perhaps TRBD1 as D (5 bases). Germline V gene lookup returns CDR1 SQVTM and CDR2 ANQGSEA. Trimming took 4 bases from V and 8 from J, leaving 11 bases between them. The CDR3 loop spans 11 amino acids. The CDR3 DNA follows: TGCAGCGTTGGGCAGGGCTTGGGCTACACCTTC. It encodes CSVGQGLGYTF.

This chain uses TRBV29-1 with TRBJ2-1; 12 bases are shared with TRBD2. This CDR3 contains 14 residues. The trim removed 8 bases at V and 4 bases at J, leaving 6 bases unmatched. CDR1 is SQVTM, CDR2 ANQGSEA, per germline. The CDR3 sequence: CSLLGTSGYNEQFF. In nucleotides, the CDR3 is TGCAGCCTCCTCGGGACTAGCGGGTACAATGAGCAGTTCTTC.

The chain joins TRBV5-1 to TRBJ2-5, with 9 bases fitting TRBD1. Per the germline V gene, CDR1 is SGHRS and CDR2 is YFSETQ. This CDR3 comprises 14 residues. J lost 5 bases, V lost 4 bases, and 6 bases had no gene match. The CDR3 is CASSPGTGTETQYF. For the CDR3, the DNA is TGCGCCAGCAGCCCCGGGACAGGGACTGAGACCCAGTACTTC.

The chain is built from TRBV19 and TRBJ1-1; D is ambiguous. CDR1 is LNHDA, CDR2 SQIVND, per germline (reference sequence). This CDR3 contains 16 residues. With 7 bases removed from V and 1 base from J, the gap between germline ends came to 19 bases. For the CDR3, the DNA is TGTGCCAGTACTGGGTCGGTGTTGCGCAGGAACACTGAAGCTTTCTTT. This gives the protein CASTGSVLRRNTEAFF.

About this clonotype: Germline and junction disagree at one end, which may indicate a read error. The genes are TRBV7-9 and TRBJ2-5; 11 positions match TRBD2. The CDR3 is made up of 14 amino acids. The germline gives CDR1 SEHNR, CDR2 FQNEAQ (reference sequence). In nucleotides, the CDR3 is TGTGCCAGCACCTTAGCGGGAGGGCAAGAGACCCAGTACTTC. Translated, it gives CASTLAGGQETQYF.

The rearrangement uses TRBV6-2 or TRBV6-3 and TRBJ1-1, with D perhaps matching TRBD1 (5 bases). CDR3 length: 11 residues. With 4 bases removed from V and 10 bases from J, the gap between germline ends came to 10 bases. Germline loops: CDR1 MNHEY, CDR2 SVGEGT. The DNA of the CDR3 is TGTGCCAGCAGTTCGGTCAGGGCAGCTTTCTTT. This encodes CASSSVRAAFF.

This sequence joins TRBV12-3 or TRBV12-4 and TRBJ2-7; 7 nucleotides match TRBD2. Trimming took 6 bases from V and 1 from J; bases not matched to a gene: 9. There are 15 residues in the CDR3. CDR3 DNA: TGTGCCAGCAGCCCCTATGGGGGAGGGTCCTACGAGCAGTACTTC. Translation: CASSPYGGGSYEQYF.

This chain uses TRBV3-1 with TRBJ1-1, with 12 bases that match TRBD1. This CDR3 region has 17 residues. J was trimmed by 8 bases and V by 1 base; bases with no gene match: 11. Germline V gives CDR1 LGHDT, CDR2 YNNKEL (reference sequence). CDR3 residues: CASSQVLPGQGAREAFF. In nucleotides, the CDR3 is TGTGCCAGCAGCCAAGTTCTTCCGGGACAGGGGGCGAGGGAAGCTTTCTTT.

This chain connects TRBV27 to TRBJ1-6; D not certain. V shed 5 bases and J shed 6 bases, with 8 bases lying between them. Germline V gives CDR1 MNHEY, CDR2 SMNVEV (reference sequence). The CDR3 is made up of 13 amino acids. CDR3 sequence (DNA): TGTGCCAGCAGTGGACTTTCTAATTCACCCCTCCACTTT. Its translation is CASSGLSNSPLHF.

This clonotype was detected once. J is TRBJ1-5 and V is TRBV12-3 or TRBV12-4; no definite D call. Trimming stripped 5 bases from V and 0 bases from J, with 14 bases between. The CDR3 sequence is 16 residues long. CDR3 sequence (DNA): TGTGCCAGCAGTACATGGACTGGGATTAGCAATCAGCCCCAGCATTTT. This sequence encodes CASSTWTGISNQPQHF.